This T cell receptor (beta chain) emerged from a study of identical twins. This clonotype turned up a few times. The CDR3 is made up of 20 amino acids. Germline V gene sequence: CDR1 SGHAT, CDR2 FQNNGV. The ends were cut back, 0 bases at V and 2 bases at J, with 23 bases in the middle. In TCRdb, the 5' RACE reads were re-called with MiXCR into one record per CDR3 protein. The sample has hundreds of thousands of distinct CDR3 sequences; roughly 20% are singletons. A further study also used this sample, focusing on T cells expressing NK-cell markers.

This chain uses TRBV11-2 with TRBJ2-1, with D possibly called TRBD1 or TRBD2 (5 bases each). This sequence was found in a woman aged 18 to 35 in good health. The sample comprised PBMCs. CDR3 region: CASSLDWGDWAPSPYNEQFF. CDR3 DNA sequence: TGTGCCAGCAGCTTAGATTGGGGCGACTGGGCGCCTAGCCCCTACAATGAGCAGTTCTTC.